Given below is one T cell receptor (beta chain) in context. TCR beta rearrangements were amplified from peripheral blood genomic DNA. TRB rearrangements spanning V, D and J were amplified using mixed TRB-A/B primers. TCRdb called the multiplex PCR reads again in MiXCR, with one record for every CDR3 protein. The repertoire holds a few thousand distinct CDR3 sequences, with 45% as singletons. This sample was taken from a study of T cell repertoires in aging, cancer and after chemotherapy. CDR3 size: 11 residues. CDR1 LNHDA and CDR2 SQIVND come from the germline V gene (reference sequence). With 3 bases removed from V and 3 bases from J, the gap between germline ends came to 3 bases.

The rearrangement links TRBV19 to TRBJ2-7; D uncertain. Sequencing was carried out using blood. The origin of this receptor is a human donor with a solid tumor. The CDR3 DNA sequence: TGTGCCAGTAGTATTGGCTACGAGCAGTACTTC. Translated, it gives CASSIGYEQYF.